The T cell receptor (beta chain) described here comes from a study of siplizumab effects on memory and regulatory T cells. Per the germline V gene, CDR1 is KGHSH and CDR2 is LQKENI. This CDR3 is 14 amino acids long. With V trimmed by 6 bases and J by 7 bases, 6 bases remained unmatched. Findings of the study overall: On average, less than 75% of mappable alloreactive CD4+ clones were Treg-derived under siplizumab, against about 30% in controls. Naive T cells, seemingly more diverse than memory cells, seemed major alloresponse contributors.

The table came from immunoSEQ multiplex PCR; TCRdb's copy has only in-frame clones and leaves some out. The sample holds fewer than 70,000 clones, around 90% seen once. A word on this clone: What it binds is not known.

The clonotype comes from a human donor in good health. Sequenced material: Tregs sorted from blood. V is TRBV18 and J is TRBJ2-2, with 9 nucleotides matching TRBD2. CDR3 sequence reads: CASSPLAGHGELFF. CDR3 coding DNA: TGTGCCAGCTCGCCTCTAGCGGGACACGGGGAGCTGTTTTTT.